The 24 T cell receptor beta chains presented below share a single source sample, sequenced in a study of blood T cells in healthy people across ages. The use of a sample-barcoded 5' primer and a J-beta primer mix characterized a second PCR of 7 to 11 cycles. MiXCR, applied by TCRdb to the 5' RACE reads, yields one record per CDR3 protein. The sample consists of 1.5 million to 2 million distinct CDR3 sequences, over 25% of them appearing once. What was sequenced was blood. The receptors originated from a young woman in good health.

V usage is TRBV15 and J usage is TRBJ1-5; D call uncertain. The CDR3 has 13 amino acids. V lost 0 bases to trimming and J lost 4 bases, with 4 bases between them. Germline V gives CDR1 LNHNV, CDR2 YYDKDF (reference sequence). Written as DNA, the CDR3 is TGTGCCACCAGCAGAGACTTGAATCAGCCCCAGCATTTT. It specifies CATSRDLNQPQHF.

This clonotype has more than one count but fewer than ten. The rearrangement uses TRBV5-1 and TRBJ1-4; 7 nucleotides line up with TRBD1. This CDR3 is built from 14 residues. CDR1 is SGHRS and CDR2 is YFSETQ in the germline V gene. J gave up 5 bases and V 5 bases, and 6 bases lay outside the gene matches. The CDR3 loop reads CASSGGTENEKLFF. In nucleotides, the CDR3 is TGCGCCAGCAGTGGAGGGACAGAAAATGAAAAACTGTTTTTT.

Remarks on this clonotype: A read error may be the cause here, since a much bigger clone is one base away. The chain is built from TRBV6-6 and TRBJ2-7, with 7 nucleotides matching TRBD1. The CDR3 is 12 residues long. Germline CDR1 MNHNY, CDR2 SVGAGI (reference sequence). The CDR3 region is CAGSKTGDEQYF. The CDR3 bases are TGTGCCGGCAGTAAAACAGGGGACGAGCAGTACTTC.

This sequence joins TRBV20-1 and TRBJ2-3; possible D gene TRBD1, 6 bases. This CDR3 spans 11 amino acids. V gave up 5 bases and J gave up 10 bases, with 13 bases separating them. Germline V gene lookup returns CDR1 DFQATT and CDR2 SNEGSKA (reference sequence). This CDR3 is CSAYTGTSQYF. The CDR3 region has the DNA TGCAGTGCTTATACCGGGACATCGCAGTATTTT.

The chain carries TRBV3-1 and TRBJ2-3, with D unclear. Germline V lookup: CDR1 LGHDT, CDR2 YNNKEL (reference sequence). The CDR3 runs to 15 residues. Trimming took off 6 bases at V and 5 bases at J, with 18 bases between the two ends. CDR3 protein: CASSTGLHVVDTQYF. The CDR3 DNA reads TGTGCCAGCAGTACGGGTTTACACGTGGTAGATACGCAGTATTTT.

This clonotype was detected only a few times. The CDR3 DNA reads as TGCAGCGTACAGCGGGGGACGGCCTCTGGGGCCAACGTCCTGACTTTC. Translating gives CSVQRGTASGANVLTF. The chain uses TRBV29-1 and TRBJ2-6, with 8 bases matching TRBD2. The CDR3 is 16 residues long. After removal of 6 bases from V and 0 bases from J, the junction contained 7 bases not matched to a gene. Germline CDR1 is SQVTM and CDR2 is ANQGSEA.

This clonotype has ten or more counts. The gene calls are TRBV7-2 and TRBJ2-3, with a tentative D call TRBD1 (6 bases). Germline CDR1 is SGHTA and CDR2 is FQGNSA. This CDR3 contains 12 residues. The V end was cut by 5 bases, the J end by 8 bases, with 11 bases between. In DNA form, the CDR3 reads TGTGCCAGCAGCACAGGGTGGGGTACGCAGTATTTT. This gives the protein CASSTGWGTQYF.

With regard to this clonotype: The junction does not match germline at one end; this may be a read error. This chain uses TRBV6-5 with TRBJ1-2; D remains unclear. This CDR3 is built from 15 residues. Germline V lookup: CDR1 MNHEY, CDR2 SVGAGI. CDR3 bases: TGTGCCAGCAGTTACTCGATTGGGGAAAGCTATGGCCACACCTTC. Amino acid sequence: CASSYSIGESYGHTF.

In regard to this clonotype: The junction and the germline gene differ at one end; a read error may be behind it. This chain joins TRBV12-3 or TRBV12-4 and TRBJ2-2; tentatively, D is TRBD2 (6 bases). This CDR3 has 14 amino acids. The CDR3 DNA follows: TGTGCCGGCAGGGCTAGCGTGCTTACCGGGGAGCTGTTTTTT. This translates into CAGRASVLTGELFF.

This clonotype was recorded a few times. This chain connects TRBV5-1 to TRBJ2-3; D remains unclear. The V gene lost 1 base and the J gene lost 2 bases, with 14 bases spanning the gap. The CDR3 loop spans 16 amino acids. Per the germline V gene, CDR1 is SGHRS and CDR2 is YFSETQ. DNA for the CDR3: TGCGCCAGCAGCTTGTCTCCGGACCGTTACACAGATACGCAGTATTTT. This encodes CASSLSPDRYTDTQYF.

This chain connects TRBV7-8 to TRBJ2-1, with TRBD2 as a possible D gene (7 bases). The CDR3 length is 17 residues. The germline gives CDR1 SGHVS, CDR2 FQNEAQ. V was trimmed by 5 bases and J by 8 bases, leaving 25 bases between them. Here the CDR3 reads CASSTSWGGGVGDEQFF. The DNA of the CDR3 is TGTGCCAGCAGCACATCGTGGGGAGGGGGAGTCGGCGATGAGCAGTTCTTC.

V is TRBV7-2 and J is TRBJ1-6; possibly TRBD1 for D (5 bases). Per the germline V gene, CDR1 is SGHTA and CDR2 is FQGNSA. CDR3 size: 17 residues. Between the trimmed V and J ends, which lost 2 bases and 9 bases, there was a span of 20 bases. DNA of the CDR3: TGTGCCAGCAGCTTAAACCCACGTCGACCGGGGGGTTCACCCCTCCACTTT. Its protein is CASSLNPRRPGGSPLHF.

The chain combines TRBV29-1 with TRBJ2-7, with D possibly TRBD1 on 6 matching bases. Germline CDR1 reads SQVTM; CDR2 reads ANQGSEA. Trimming took off 5 bases at V and 5 bases at J, with 13 bases between the two ends. CDR3 size: 12 residues. CDR3 bases: TGCAGCGTTAACCAGGGGTATAACGAGCAGTACTTC. Translated, it gives CSVNQGYNEQYF.

A remark on this clonotype: A much larger clone is a single base away; this may be a read error. The CDR3 bases are TGCAGTGCATCGGACAGGGGGAGCCGAGGCAATGAGCAGTACTTC. Protein sequence: CSASDRGSRGNEQYF. V usage is TRBV20-1 and J usage is TRBJ2-5; 10 positions match TRBD1. The CDR3 runs 15 residues. V lost 6 bases and J lost 11; bases outside the gene matches: 18. Per germline, CDR1 DFQATT and CDR2 SNEGSKA (reference sequence).

This clonotype was recorded a few times. This chain uses TRBV3-1 with TRBJ1-1; D uncertain. From germline, CDR1 is LGHDT and CDR2 YNNKEL (reference sequence). V lost 0 bases to trimming and J lost 10 bases, with 12 bases between them. The CDR3 totals 13 residues. The CDR3 DNA reads as TGTGCCAGCAGCCAAGACCCCGGAACGGGAGCTTTCTTT. Amino acids: CASSQDPGTGAFF.

This chain uses TRBV7-2 with TRBJ2-1, with 12 bases identical to TRBD2. This CDR3 spans 16 amino acids. CDR1 and CDR2 (germline): SGHTA, FQGNSA. The CDR3 here is CVGSRRTSGIGYEQFF. The CDR3 coding sequence is TGTGTCGGCAGCCGTAGGACTAGCGGGATTGGGTATGAGCAGTTCTTC.

The chain joins TRBV4-3 to TRBJ2-2; 12 bases line up with TRBD2. Germline assignment: CDR1 LGHNA and CDR2 YSLEER. This CDR3 has 17 amino acids. The V gene end was trimmed by 3 bases and the J gene end by 6 bases; junction bases not matched to a gene: 8. The CDR3 here is CASSQPSGREFSGELFF. CDR3 coding DNA: TGCGCCAGCAGCCAGCCTAGCGGGAGGGAATTTTCCGGGGAGCTGTTTTTT.

Only one count was recorded for this clonotype. The junction departs from germline at one end; a sequencing error may be responsible. V is TRBV5-1 and J is TRBJ2-1; 9 nucleotides align to TRBD2. The CDR3 has 15 amino acids. Germline assignment: CDR1 SGHRS and CDR2 YFSETQ. In DNA, the CDR3 is TGCGCCAGCGGCTTTCGCGGGGGGGCCCTGGGTGAGCAGTTCTTC. It translates to CASGFRGGALGEQFF.

The chain couples TRBV7-2 to TRBJ1-2; D unresolved. CDR1 SGHTA and CDR2 FQGNSA come from the germline V gene. V was cut by 2 bases and J by 4 bases, with 11 bases left in between. The CDR3 sequence is 14 residues long. Here the CDR3 reads CASSLFGVAYGYTF. The CDR3 DNA reads as TGTGCCAGCAGCTTATTCGGGGTTGCCTATGGCTACACCTTC.

Worth noting for this clonotype: This may stem from a read error, because a much larger clone lies one nucleotide away. The V and J genes are TRBV12-3 or TRBV12-4 and TRBJ1-2; perhaps TRBD1 as D (6 bases). V was cut by 6 bases and J by 8 bases, with 22 bases left in between. This CDR3 is 15 amino acids long. CDR3 in amino acids: CASSLRGEGDGGYTF. The CDR3 DNA reads TGTGCCAGCAGCCTAAGGGGGGAAGGGGACGGCGGCTACACCTTC.

DNA of the CDR3: TGTGCCAGCAGCTTCGGGGTCGGCCCCCAGGGGAATACGCAGTATTTT. Translated, it gives CASSFGVGPQGNTQYF. The rearrangement links TRBV11-3 to TRBJ2-3; D is perhaps TRBD1 (6 bases). The V end lost 3 bases, the J end lost 7 bases, and 20 bases lay between the germline ends. The CDR3 totals 16 residues. The germline V gene has CDR1 SGHNT and CDR2 YENEEA.

This clonotype has ten or more counts. CDR3 sequence: CASSLPSLSSYNEQFF. The DNA for the CDR3 is TGCGCCAGCAGCCTACCCTCTTTGAGCTCCTACAATGAGCAGTTCTTC. This chain links TRBV5-1 with TRBJ2-1; D uncertain. The V gene's germline CDR1 is SGHRS and CDR2 YFSETQ. Trimming shortened V by 4 bases and J by 0 bases, and 14 bases separated the two germline ends. The CDR3 has 16 residues.

This rearrangement joins TRBV5-1 to TRBJ1-3; D remains unclear. V was cut by 0 bases and J by 0 bases, with 4 bases left in between. Per germline, CDR1 SGHRS and CDR2 YFSETQ. This CDR3 spans 14 amino acids. CDR3 in amino acids: CASSLEGSGNTIYF. The CDR3 nucleotides read TGCGCCAGCAGCTTGGAGGGCTCTGGAAACACCATATATTTT.

This clonotype was recorded at least ten times. V usage is TRBV7-2 and J usage is TRBJ1-2, with 7 bases that match TRBD1. CDR3 length equals 14 residues. Germline V lookup: CDR1 SGHTA, CDR2 FQGNSA. The trim removed 7 bases at V and 1 base at J, leaving 6 bases unmatched. CDR3 sequence: CASTHRGLNYGYTF. As DNA, the CDR3 is TGTGCCAGCACCCACAGGGGACTTAACTATGGCTACACCTTC.